Below, 5 T cell receptor beta chains from the same sample are listed, as sequenced in a study of cytomegalovirus exposure and HLA in healthy donors. The PCR contained 60 Vbeta and 13 Jbeta primers. Libraries were prepared by immunoSEQ multiplex PCR; TCRdb keeps only in-frame clonotypes and omits some of them. Of about 130,000 clones detected, approximately 82% appear once; the ten largest clones hold 20%. The sequenced material came from PBMCs. These receptors were collected from a man aged 18-30 years in good health and CMV-seropositive.

The J gene is TRBJ2-7, the V gene TRBV4-1, with TRBD2 identical over 7 bases. V trimming: 1 base; J trimming: 2 bases; junction bases outside the gene matches: 8. The CDR3 length is 16 residues. Looked up from germline, CDR1 is MGHRA and CDR2 is YSYEKL. As DNA, the CDR3 is TGCGCCAGCAGCCAAGCGGCTTGGGACTATACCTACGAGCAGTACTTC. Amino acid sequence: CASSQAAWDYTYEQYF.

This chain links TRBV11-2 with TRBJ2-2; TRBD2 agrees at 13 bases. CDR1 and CDR2 (germline): SGHAT, FQNNGV. This CDR3 contains 15 residues. The V gene end was trimmed by 5 bases and the J gene end by 8 bases; junction bases not matched to a gene: 5. CDR3 DNA sequence: TGTGCCAGCAGCCCACTAGCGGGGGGGTTAGGGGAGCTGTTTTTT. Protein sequence: CASSPLAGGLGELFF. The full variable domain, completed using reference TRBV11-2 and TRBJ2-2, is EAGVAQSPRYKIIEKRQSVAFWCNPISGHATLYWYQQILGQGPKLLIQFQNNGVVDDSQLPKDRFSAERLKGVDSTLKIQPAKLEDSAVYLCASSPLAGGLGELFFGEGSRLTVL.

The V gene is TRBV5-6, the J gene TRBJ1-2; TRBD1 matches at 8 bases. Germline loops: CDR1 SGHDT, CDR2 YYEEEE. J was trimmed by 4 bases and V by 4 bases; bases with no gene match: 9. The CDR3 totals 15 residues. The CDR3 is CASSLGQGVGYGYTF. CDR3 in DNA: TGTGCCAGCAGCCTAGGACAGGGTGTCGGCTATGGCTACACCTTC.

The CDR3 is CASSYQGNEQFF. The CDR3 DNA sequence: TGTGCCAGCAGTTACCAGGGCAATGAGCAGTTCTTC. The chain is built from TRBV6-6 and TRBJ2-1, with a weak D call TRBD1 (5 bases). Germline CDR1 reads MNHNY; CDR2 reads SVGAGI (reference sequence). Trimming left V 2 bases short and J 6 bases short, with 5 bases between. This CDR3 contains 12 residues.

The chain has TRBV25-1 and TRBJ1-4, with D uncertain. Looked up from germline, CDR1 is MGHDK and CDR2 is SYGVNS. The CDR3 totals 14 residues. V lost 7 bases and J 7 bases, leaving 16 bases between the germline ends. In nucleotides, the CDR3 is TGTGCCAGCACCCGCTCGGGGAGCGGTGAAAAACTGTTTTTT. It is translated as CASTRSGSGEKLFF.